This T cell receptor (beta chain) is drawn from a study of T cell repertoires in cytomegalovirus infection. Study as a whole: Recently identified HLA-C-restricted CMV epitopes were among the peptides used. Indications came from public TCR beta signatures; they pointed to CMV infection and to a matching HLA type.

This clonotype was seen more than once but under ten times. Its specificity is not known. V was clipped by 5 bases and J by 5 bases; unmatched bases: 3. This CDR3 has 14 residues. Germline lookup yields CDR1 SGHVS and CDR2 FNYEAQ. Findings and caveats of the study: CMV-specific TCR beta clonotypes restricted by HLA-C dominated the ex vivo response. Individuals carrying CMV plus the relevant HLA were identified by cumulative frequency of public TCR beta families.

Using its own MiXCR run on the reads, TCRdb lists one record per CDR3 protein. The table shows just under 500,000 distinct CDR3 sequences, with 30% to 35% occurring only once. The source is a human donor in good health (CMV status not recorded). Some clones in this sample may be carry-over from other donors' samples. Sequenced material: cultured PBMCs, taken from culture after CMV antigen stimulation. V is TRBV7-6 and J is TRBJ2-4; TRBD1 matches 10 bases. The CDR3 DNA reads TGTGCCAGCAGCCGACAGGGGGCACAAAACATTCAGTACTTC. Translated: CASSRQGAQNIQYF.